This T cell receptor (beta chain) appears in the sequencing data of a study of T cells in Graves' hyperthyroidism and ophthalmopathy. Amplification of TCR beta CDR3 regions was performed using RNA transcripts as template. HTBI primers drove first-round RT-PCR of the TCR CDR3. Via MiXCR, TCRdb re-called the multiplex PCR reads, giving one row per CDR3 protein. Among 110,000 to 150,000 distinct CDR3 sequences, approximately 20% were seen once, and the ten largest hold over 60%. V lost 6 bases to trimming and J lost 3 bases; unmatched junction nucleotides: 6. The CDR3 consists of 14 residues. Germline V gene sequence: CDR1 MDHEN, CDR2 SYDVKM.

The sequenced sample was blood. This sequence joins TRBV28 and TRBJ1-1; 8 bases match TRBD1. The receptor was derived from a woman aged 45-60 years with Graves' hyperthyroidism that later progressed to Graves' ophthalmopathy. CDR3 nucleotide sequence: TGTGCCAGCAGCCCCCGGGACAGGTACACTGAAGCTTTCTTT. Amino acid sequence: CASSPRDRYTEAFF.